This TCR beta chain was observed in a study of regulatory T cells in long-lasting Graves disease. As for this clonotype: No antigen is known for it.

The germline V and J ends were trimmed by 4 bases and 7 bases, with 23 bases remaining between them. The CDR3 runs to 16 residues. Germline CDR1 reads SGHRS; CDR2 reads YFSETQ. Library construction for TCR beta used iRepertoire HTBI primers and Arm-PCR of CDR3 regions. TCRdb recomputed calls from the multiplex PCR reads with MiXCR, one row per CDR3 protein. The sample lists about 400,000 distinct CDR3 sequences, under 25% occurring once. Broader study findings: Patients with persistent Graves' had lower TCR diversity than newly diagnosed patients.

The time point here: persistent/refractory GD, antithyroid drugs over 5 years with positive TRAb. PBMCs were the source of the RNA used for TCR sequencing. The chain links TRBV5-1 to TRBJ1-2, with D perhaps matching TRBD1 (6 bases). Sequences were derived from peripheral blood mononuclear cells (PBMCs), sampled when the disease was refractory, from a patient treated with antithyroid drugs. The clonotype comes from a female donor with Graves disease. The chain's CDR3 is CASSPRLNTGISGYTF. The CDR3 region has the DNA TGCGCCAGCAGCCCCCGATTGAACACAGGGATCAGTGGCTACACCTTC.